A selection of T cell receptor beta chains follows, all from one sample in a study of cytomegalovirus exposure and HLA in healthy donors. The repertoire was sequenced with immunoSEQ multiplex PCR; TCRdb's copy has only in-frame clones and lacks some. This sample has approximately 150,000 clones, with roughly 80% found just once. The material sequenced was PBMCs. The receptor source for this set is a man aged 25 to 45 in good health and CMV-seropositive. CDR3s include the opening cysteine and the closing phenylalanine or tryptophan. A D gene is named only where the DNA matches it firmly. Clone size is stated in some rows and not others, as once, few, many or a class when expanded.

>14|NA|TRBD1|TRBJ1-5|TRBV18
TGTGCCAGCTCAGGACAGGGTAACAATCAGCCCCAGCATTTT
CASSGQGNNQPQHF
>14|NA|NA|TRBJ2-5|TRBV7-6
TGTGCCAGCAGCTTATACGGGGGGCTAGAGACCCAGTACTTC
CASSLYGGLETQYF
>11|NA|NA|TRBJ1-4|TRBV2
TGTGCCAGCAGTCGTCATGAAAAACTGTTTTTT
CASSRHEKLFF
>17|NA|NA|TRBJ1-2|TRBV5-6
TGTGCCAGCAGCTTGGGATCTGCAGCGGTTAGAGACTATGGCTACACCTTC
CASSLGSAAVRDYGYTF
>15|NA|TRBD1|TRBJ1-6|TRBV19
TGTGCCAGTTGCCGGGACAGGGGGAATAATTCACCCCTCCACTTT
CASCRDRGNNSPLHF
>17|once|NA|TRBJ1-5|TRBV14
TGTGCCAGCAGCCAAGAGGGGGCGTGTCTTAGCAATCAGCCCCAGCATTTT
CASSQEGACLSNQPQHF
>14|NA|NA|TRBJ2-7|TRBV5-1
TGCGCCAGCAGCTTGGGGCGGGCCCTTGACGAGCAGTACTTC
CASSLGRALDEQYF
>13|NA|NA|TRBJ1-4|TRBV9
TGTGCCAGCAGCGTAGGGGGGGATGAAAAACTGTTTTTT
CASSVGGDEKLFF
>17|NA|TRBD2|TRBJ2-1|TRBV7-9
TGTGCCAGCAGCCGGGGACTAGCGGGGCCGCTTTACAATGAGCAGTTCTTC
CASSRGLAGPLYNEQFF
>15|NA|NA|TRBJ2-3|TRBV19
TGTGCCAGTAGTCCCACAGGGTTTGGGGTAGATACGCAGTATTTT
CASSPTGFGVDTQYF
>13|few|NA|TRBJ2-4|TRBV9
TGTGCCAGTAGAGTGGAGGGGACGGACATTCAGTACTTC
CASRVEGTDIQYF